Listed below are T cell receptor beta chains from one sample, sequenced in a study of identical twins. TCRdb re-called the 5' RACE reads through MiXCR, storing one row per CDR3 protein. Of some 1,700,000 distinct CDR3 sequences in the sample, roughly a third are singletons; the top ten hold 0.27%. The sample consisted of cord blood. The receptors derive from a newborn girl in good health. The CDR3 runs from the conserved cysteine through the conserved F or W. The D gene is left open where the match is weak. The listing skips clone size in some rows; elsewhere it reads once, few, many or a size class.

TRBV3-1	NA	NA	TRBJ1-1	CASSRHPFMNTEAFF	TGTGCCAGCAGCCGTCACCCGTTCATGAACACTGAAGCTTTCTTT
TRBV20-1	TRBD1	few	TRBJ1-1	CSAPTGMNTEAFF	TGCAGTGCTCCGACAGGGATGAACACTGAAGCTTTCTTT
TRBV7-8	NA	few	TRBJ2-7	CASSLRRPEGYEQYF	TGTGCCAGCAGCTTACGCAGGCCTGAGGGGTACGAGCAGTACTTC
TRBV25-1	NA	few	TRBJ2-5	CASSEGTYQETQYF	TGTGCCAGCAGTGAGGGGACATACCAAGAGACCCAGTACTTC
TRBV5-1	TRBD2	once	TRBJ2-7	CASSLGGLGTSYEQYF	TGCGCCAGCAGCTTGGGGGGACTAGGGACTTCATACGAGCAGTACTTC
TRBV20-1	NA	few	TRBJ2-7	CSAPKTRQATYEQYF	TGCAGTGCTCCCAAAACCCGACAGGCAACCTACGAGCAGTACTTC
TRBV20-1	TRBD1	NA	TRBJ1-2	CSARSPTGNYGYTF	TGCAGTGCTAGATCCCCGACAGGGAACTATGGCTACACCTTC
TRBV7-2	NA	NA	TRBJ2-7	CASSFQFSYEQYF	TGTGCCAGCAGCTTTCAGTTCTCCTACGAGCAGTACTTC
TRBV7-9	NA	few	TRBJ1-1	CASSSQRRGRARAEAFF	TGTGCCAGCAGCTCCCAACGACGAGGCAGGGCGAGGGCTGAAGCTTTCTTT
TRBV20-1	NA	few	TRBJ2-7	CSARYGGSYEQYF	TGCAGTGCTAGATACGGCGGCTCCTACGAGCAGTACTTC
TRBV7-9	NA	few	TRBJ2-1	CASQTPQGEQFF	TGTGCCTCTCAAACTCCACAGGGTGAGCAGTTCTTC